These T cell receptor beta chains were read from a single sample in a study of T-cell reconstitution after alpha-beta-depleted transplantation in children. Using its own MiXCR run on the PCR reads, TCRdb lists one record per CDR3 protein. The sample includes 640,000 or so distinct CDR3 sequences, about 15% of them seen just once. This specimen was PBMCs from the stem cell graft donor, taken from the stem cell graft. The source is a human donor who donated a stem cell graft to a child with acute myeloid leukemia. Both conserved end residues are part of each CDR3. Each record gives: V gene, D gene, clone size, J gene, CDR3 protein, CDR3 DNA. The D gene is left open where the match is weak. Clone sizes are given selectively: once, few, many, or a class where the clone is expanded.

>TRBV29-1|NA|many|TRBJ1-1
CSVIIVMNTEAFF
TGCAGCGTTATAATAGTCATGAACACTGAAGCTTTCTTT
>TRBV2|TRBD1|few|TRBJ1-5
CASRGTGNPNQPQHF
TGTGCCAGCAGAGGGACAGGGAACCCGAATCAGCCCCAGCATTTT
>TRBV20-1|NA|NA|TRBJ2-2
CSASASSLNTGELFF
TGCAGTGCTAGCGCCTCCTCTCTGAACACCGGGGAGCTGTTTTTT
>TRBV5-1|NA|many|TRBJ1-1
CASSPTSGAAFF
TGCGCCAGCAGCCCTACCTCGGGAGCGGCTTTCTTT
>TRBV6-5|NA|NA|TRBJ2-1
CASSFRGRLRGDEQFF
TGTGCCAGCAGTTTTCGAGGACGCCTAAGAGGGGATGAGCAGTTCTTC
>TRBV20-1|NA|NA|TRBJ1-1
CSARDRASGGAFF
TGCAGTGCTAGAGATCGGGCCTCGGGAGGAGCTTTCTTT
>TRBV7-2|NA|few|TRBJ1-5
CASSEDRFQPQHF
TGTGCCAGCAGCGAGGACCGCTTTCAGCCCCAGCATTTT
>TRBV5-1|NA|many|TRBJ1-1
CASSLSGTTNTEAFF
TGCGCCAGCAGCTTGTCGGGGACAACGAACACTGAAGCTTTCTTT
>TRBV7-6|NA|NA|TRBJ2-2
CASSFLHPGTDTGELFF
TGTGCCAGCAGCTTTCTTCATCCCGGGACCGACACCGGGGAGCTGTTTTTT
>TRBV20-1|TRBD2|NA|TRBJ2-3
CSASRVAGGPDTQYF
TGCAGTGCTAGTAGGGTAGCGGGGGGGCCAGATACGCAGTATTTT
>TRBV24-1|TRBD1|few|TRBJ1-1
CATSETGGVTEAFF
TGTGCCACCAGTGAAACAGGGGGCGTCACTGAAGCTTTCTTT
>TRBV5-8|NA|few|TRBJ2-3
CASSLQATSTDTQYF
TGTGCCAGCAGCTTGCAGGCTACTAGCACAGATACGCAGTATTTT
>TRBV20-1|TRBD2|many|TRBJ2-7
CSARPGLANGGIVDEQYF
TGCAGTGCTAGACCAGGACTAGCGAATGGTGGTATCGTGGACGAGCAGTACTTC
>TRBV6-5|NA|many|TRBJ1-5
CASNPLPRAGNQPQHF
TGTGCCAGCAATCCACTTCCCCGAGCCGGCAATCAGCCCCAGCATTTT
>TRBV7-2|NA|many|TRBJ2-3
CASSIKSTDTQYF
TGTGCCAGCAGCATAAAGAGCACAGATACGCAGTATTTT
>TRBV20-1|TRBD1|few|TRBJ1-2
CSARDPGTGGRRNGYTF
TGCAGTGCTAGAGATCCGGGGACAGGGGGCCGGAGGAATGGCTACACCTTC
>TRBV6-2/TRBV6-3|NA|few|TRBJ2-1
CASSYHTTQFF
TGTGCCAGCAGTTACCACACTACTCAGTTCTTC
>TRBV5-1|NA|NA|TRBJ1-1
CASSLRTQGINTEAFF
TGCGCCAGCAGCTTGCGGACACAGGGAATAAACACTGAAGCTTTCTTT
>TRBV4-1|NA|few|TRBJ1-1
CASSQGWVGTEAFF
TGCGCCAGCAGCCAAGGATGGGTTGGCACTGAAGCTTTCTTT
>TRBV10-3|NA|many|TRBJ2-1
CAISEVSYNEQFF
TGTGCCATCAGTGAAGTATCCTACAATGAGCAGTTCTTC
>TRBV13|NA|NA|TRBJ2-7
CASSSQARVRNEQYF
TGTGCCAGCAGCTCCCAGGCTAGGGTAAGAAACGAGCAGTACTTC
>TRBV5-1|NA|many|TRBJ2-5
CASSLDIETQYF
TGCGCCAGCAGCTTGGACATCGAGACCCAGTACTTC
>TRBV7-2|TRBD2|NA|TRBJ2-5
CASSWSGGETQYF
TGTGCCAGCTCTTGGAGCGGGGGTGAGACCCAGTACTTC
>TRBV6-6|NA|many|TRBJ2-7
CASSYYYPEQYF
TGTGCCAGCAGTTACTATTACCCCGAGCAGTACTTC
>TRBV7-2|NA|NA|TRBJ2-1
CASSSFAYNEQFF
TGTGCCAGCAGCTCATTCGCCTACAATGAGCAGTTCTTC
>TRBV5-1|NA|many|TRBJ2-1
CASSRGQRYNEQFF
TGCGCCAGCAGCCGAGGACAGCGGTACAATGAGCAGTTCTTC
>TRBV4-2|TRBD2|NA|TRBJ2-1
CASSPPGTSGSSYNEQFF
TGTGCCAGCAGCCCTCCCGGGACTAGCGGAAGCTCCTACAATGAGCAGTTCTTC
>TRBV20-1|NA|NA|TRBJ2-5
CSARDPRPLKETQYF
TGCAGTGCTAGAGATCCGAGACCCCTCAAAGAGACCCAGTACTTC